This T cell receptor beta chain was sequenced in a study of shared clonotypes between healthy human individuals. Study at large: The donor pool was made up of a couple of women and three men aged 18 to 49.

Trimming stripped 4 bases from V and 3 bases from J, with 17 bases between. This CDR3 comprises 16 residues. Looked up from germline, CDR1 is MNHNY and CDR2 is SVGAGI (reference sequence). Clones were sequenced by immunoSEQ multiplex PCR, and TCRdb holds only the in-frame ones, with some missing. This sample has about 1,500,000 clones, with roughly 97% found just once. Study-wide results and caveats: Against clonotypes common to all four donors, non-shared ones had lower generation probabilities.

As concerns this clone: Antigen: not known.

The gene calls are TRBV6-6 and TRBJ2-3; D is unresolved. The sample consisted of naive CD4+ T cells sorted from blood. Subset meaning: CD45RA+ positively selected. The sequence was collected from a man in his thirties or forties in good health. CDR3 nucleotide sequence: TGTGCCAGCAGTTTTCGGGCCGACCGCTGGACAGATACGCAGTATTTT. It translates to CASSFRADRWTDTQYF.